Following are 25 T cell receptor beta chains from one sample sequenced in a study of neurological immune-mediated disorders. Via MiXCR, TCRdb re-called the 5' RACE reads, giving one row per CDR3 protein. The sample lists about 70,000 distinct CDR3 sequences, about 5% occurring once. Specimen: PBMCs. Receptors were obtained from a woman between 65 and 79 years old with multiple sclerosis.

This clonotype appeared many times. The chain employs TRBV2 and TRBJ1-1; no clear D. This CDR3 is built from 15 residues. V shed 0 bases and J shed 5 bases, with 13 bases lying between them. CDR1 is SNHLY, CDR2 FYNNEI, per germline. CDR3 bases: TGTGCCAGCAGTGAAGCGCTGGGTCTACGGACTGAAGCTTTCTTT. As protein: CASSEALGLRTEAFF.

The chain joins TRBV20-1 to TRBJ2-1, with D perhaps matching TRBD1 or TRBD2 (5 bases each). The length of the CDR3 is 12 residues. The germline CDR1 and CDR2 sequences are DFQATT and SNEGSKA (reference sequence). The germline V and J ends were trimmed by 6 bases and 12 bases, with 18 bases remaining between them. DNA for the CDR3: TGCAGTGCACCAACCGGGACCCCAGCGCAGTTCTTC. Its protein is CSAPTGTPAQFF.

CDR3 in DNA: TGCAGCGTTACTCCCTTTAAATCTCAGAGAAACACTGAAGCTTTCTTT. This sequence encodes CSVTPFKSQRNTEAFF. The V call is TRBV29-1, the J call TRBJ1-1; D is unclear. Per germline, CDR1 SQVTM and CDR2 ANQGSEA. CDR3 length: 16 amino acids. Trimming cost V 5 bases and J 2 bases, with 21 bases left between them.

This clonotype appeared many times. The J gene is TRBJ2-7, the V gene TRBV20-1; TRBD2 aligns across 11 bases. With 3 bases clipped from V and 1 base from J, the junction kept 8 bases outside the gene matches. The CDR3 covers 16 residues. Germline V gene sequence: CDR1 DFQATT, CDR2 SNEGSKA (reference sequence). The CDR3 loop is CSARVLAGVTSYEQYF. The CDR3 DNA reads as TGCAGTGCTAGGGTACTAGCGGGAGTAACGTCCTACGAGCAGTACTTC.

This clonotype has a count of ten or more. In DNA form, the CDR3 reads TGTGCCAGCTCACCACCGGGACACCTGAACACTGAAGCTTTCTTT. Its protein product is CASSPPGHLNTEAFF. The V gene is TRBV18, the J gene TRBJ1-1; tentative D call: TRBD1 (6 bases). V was clipped by 0 bases and J by 0 bases, with 8 bases between them. The germline gives CDR1 KGHSH, CDR2 LQKENI. The CDR3 sequence is 15 residues long.

In its sample, this clonotype was seen many times. The chain links TRBV25-1 to TRBJ2-7; maybe TRBD2 (5 bases). Trimming cost V 2 bases and J 2 bases, with 7 bases left between them. The CDR3 is 13 residues long. Germline CDR1 MGHDK, CDR2 SYGVNS. Here the CDR3 reads CASSEGRAYEQYF. In DNA form, the CDR3 reads TGTGCCAGCAGTGAAGGGCGGGCCTACGAGCAGTACTTC.

This clonotype was observed many times. The V gene is TRBV6-6, the J gene TRBJ1-4; no definite D call. The CDR3 is 14 amino acids. V lost 10 bases and J lost 7, with 19 bases in between. From germline, CDR1 is MNHNY and CDR2 SVGAGI (reference sequence). CDR3 in DNA: TGTGCCACCACGGGTGGGGAGAGAAGTGAAAAACTGTTTTTT. It encodes CATTGGERSEKLFF.

The chain employs TRBV6-6 and TRBJ2-3; 12 bases are a match to TRBD2. Germline V lookup: CDR1 MNHNY, CDR2 SVGAGI (reference sequence). The trim removed 6 bases at V and 2 bases at J, leaving 6 bases unmatched. The CDR3 is 16 amino acids. CDR3 nucleotide sequence: TGTGCCAGCAGCCGCCTAGCGGGAGGGATCACAGATACGCAGTATTTT. It yields the protein CASSRLAGGITDTQYF.

There are many counts of this clonotype. This sequence joins TRBV4-3 and TRBJ2-2, with D possibly being TRBD2 (6 bases). The CDR3 is 14 amino acids. V lost 0 bases, J lost 6 bases, and 8 bases lay in between. Looked up from germline, CDR1 is LGHNA and CDR2 is YSLEER. CDR3 in DNA: TGCGCCAGCAGCCAAGATACGGGGGCCGGGGAGCTGTTTTTT. The encoded protein is CASSQDTGAGELFF.

In its sample, this clonotype was seen many times. This sequence joins TRBV20-1 and TRBJ2-3; 10 nucleotides match TRBD2. The CDR3 consists of 14 residues. CDR1 DFQATT and CDR2 SNEGSKA come from the germline V gene (reference sequence). Trimming cost V 1 base and J 8 bases; bases outside gene matches: 6. CDR3 region: CSARVASGSGTQYF. The CDR3 DNA is TGCAGTGCTAGAGTCGCTAGCGGGAGCGGTACGCAGTATTTT.

This clonotype was seen ten or more times. The chain has TRBV12-3 or TRBV12-4 and TRBJ1-1, with TRBD1 matching 8 bases. The CDR3 loop spans 15 amino acids. V shed 6 bases, J shed 5 bases, and the junction held 11 bases outside the gene matches. Here the CDR3 DNA reads TGTGCCAGCAGAGATTCAGGGGGCGCAAGAACTGAAGCTTTCTTT. This translates into CASRDSGGARTEAFF.

The sample holds many counts of this clonotype. The CDR3 nucleotides read TGTGCCAGCAGTCCAACTAGCGGGAGGGCCCGGGATACGCAGTATTTT. It encodes CASSPTSGRARDTQYF. The chain combines TRBV12-3 or TRBV12-4 with TRBJ2-3; 13 bases are shared with TRBD2. The J segment lost 6 bases and the V segment lost 5 bases, leaving 8 bases of the junction unmatched. The CDR3 contains 16 residues.

This clonotype was detected ten times or more. The chain joins TRBV5-1 to TRBJ2-1; possibly TRBD1 for D (6 bases). The CDR3 is made up of 17 amino acids. Trimming shortened V by 7 bases and J by 4 bases, and 24 bases separated the two germline ends. Germline CDR1 is SGHRS and CDR2 is YFSETQ. The DNA of the CDR3 is TGCGCCAGCGCAGCCTCCTTTTCCGGGACACCATACAATGAGCAGTTCTTC. Translation: CASAASFSGTPYNEQFF.

This clonotype was counted at least ten times. V gene TRBV12-3 or TRBV12-4 combines with J gene TRBJ1-4, with a weak D call TRBD1 (6 bases). Trimming removed 5 bases at V and 4 bases at J, with 8 bases between. This CDR3 has 13 amino acids. The CDR3 DNA sequence: TGTGCCAGCAGTGGACAGCTTAATGAAAAACTGTTTTTT. Its protein is CASSGQLNEKLFF.

This clonotype came up many times. The chain carries TRBV15 and TRBJ1-5; 8 bases are a match to TRBD1. Per germline, CDR1 LNHNV and CDR2 YYDKDF (reference sequence). There are 18 residues in the CDR3. V trimming: 1 base; J trimming: 0 bases; junction bases outside the gene matches: 8. CDR3 sequence reads: CATSRASGQGYSNQPQHF. The DNA for the CDR3 is TGTGCCACCAGCAGAGCCTCCGGACAGGGATATAGCAATCAGCCCCAGCATTTT.

This clonotype was observed at least ten times. The chain's CDR3 is CASSQAGTTTETQYF. The CDR3 DNA sequence: TGTGCCAGCAGCCAAGCCGGGACAACTACGGAGACCCAGTACTTC. This chain connects TRBV3-1 to TRBJ2-5, with D possibly TRBD1 on 6 matching bases. V lost 1 base, J lost 5 bases, and 14 bases lay in between. CDR3 length: 15 residues. The germline V gene has CDR1 LGHDT and CDR2 YNNKEL (reference sequence).

This clonotype has a count of ten or more. The chain couples TRBV28 to TRBJ2-7; D gene unclear. The CDR3 contains 15 residues. Germline CDR1 is MDHEN and CDR2 is SYDVKM. V was shortened by 3 bases and J by 5 bases, with 17 bases between the two germline ends. The CDR3 coding sequence is TGTGCCAGCAGTTTTTTGCTTGAGACTCGACACGAGCAGTACTTC. Its protein is CASSFLLETRHEQYF. Using reference TRBV28 and TRBJ2-7 for the parts outside the CDR3, the full variable domain is DVKVTQSSRYLVKRTGEKVFLECVQDMDHENMFWYRQDPGLGLRLIYFSYDVKMKEKGDIPEGYSVSREKKERFSLILESASTNQTSMYLCASSFLLETRHEQYFGPGTRLTVT.

This clonotype was recorded many times. The chain links TRBV4-3 to TRBJ1-2; D might be TRBD1 (6 bases). V was cut by 0 bases and J by 5 bases, with 7 bases left in between. The CDR3 length is 13 residues. CDR1 and CDR2 (germline): LGHNA, YSLEER. CDR3 sequence (DNA): TGCGCCAGCAGCCAAGAGGGACATTATGGCTACACCTTC. Residues: CASSQEGHYGYTF.

This clonotype was seen ten or more times. The chain employs TRBV12-3 or TRBV12-4 and TRBJ2-1; perhaps TRBD1 as D (5 bases). The CDR3 covers 15 residues. The V and J ends lost 5 bases and 7 bases respectively, with 18 bases between them. Here the CDR3 reads CASSRVQDFRNEQFF. CDR3 nucleotides: TGTGCCAGCAGTAGAGTACAGGATTTTAGGAATGAGCAGTTCTTC.

This clonotype was seen repeatedly, ten times or more. This chain uses TRBV7-8 with TRBJ2-3; 8 bases fit TRBD1. This CDR3 has 15 amino acids. The V segment lost 2 bases and the J segment 4 bases; nucleotides outside the gene matches: 5. Looked up from germline, CDR1 is SGHVS and CDR2 is FQNEAQ. CDR3 sequence (DNA): TGTGCCAGCAGCTTACAGGGACAGGTCGCAGATACGCAGTATTTT. Its protein product is CASSLQGQVADTQYF.

Many counts were recorded for this clonotype. The J gene is TRBJ2-7, the V gene TRBV6-5; D uncertain. This CDR3 spans 16 amino acids. The ends were cut back, 6 bases at V and 3 bases at J, with 21 bases in the middle. Germline CDR1 and CDR2: MNHEY and SVGAGI. The CDR3, as DNA: TGTGCCAGCAGACCTCGGGCGGCAGGTTTTTACTACGAGCAGTACTTC. Translation: CASRPRAAGFYYEQYF.

The chain has TRBV4-3 and TRBJ2-5, with D unresolved. Germline lookup yields CDR1 LGHNA and CDR2 YSLEER. The ends were cut back, 0 bases at V and 4 bases at J, with 6 bases in the middle. This CDR3 comprises 13 residues. The CDR3 DNA reads TGCGCCAGCAGCCAAGACTACCGAGAGACCCAGTACTTC. It translates to CASSQDYRETQYF.

This clonotype was found many times. The gene calls are TRBV5-1 and TRBJ2-1; 14 nucleotides match TRBD2. V gave up 3 bases and J gave up 8 bases; unmatched junction bases: 7. The CDR3 length is 16 residues. Germline assignment: CDR1 SGHRS and CDR2 YFSETQ. CDR3: CASSSIPGLAGDEQFF. The CDR3 nucleotides are TGCGCCAGCAGCTCGATACCGGGACTAGCGGGAGATGAGCAGTTCTTC.

This clonotype was counted ten times or more. The gene calls are TRBV7-9 and TRBJ2-1; D perhaps matches TRBD2 (5 bases). The CDR3 runs 12 residues. The V end was cut by 3 bases, the J end by 5 bases, with 5 bases between. In germline, CDR1 is SEHNR, CDR2 FQNEAQ (reference sequence). The CDR3 here is CASSFGDNEQFF. The CDR3 nucleotides read TGTGCCAGCAGCTTCGGGGACAATGAGCAGTTCTTC.

This clonotype occurred many times. V gene TRBV12-3 or TRBV12-4 combines with J gene TRBJ1-5, with 7 positions matching TRBD1. J was trimmed by 0 bases and V by 0 bases; bases with no gene match: 11. This CDR3 comprises 19 residues. The CDR3 region is CASSLARQGVISSNQPQHF. CDR3 DNA: TGTGCCAGCAGTTTAGCGAGGCAGGGGGTAATTTCTAGCAATCAGCCCCAGCATTTT.